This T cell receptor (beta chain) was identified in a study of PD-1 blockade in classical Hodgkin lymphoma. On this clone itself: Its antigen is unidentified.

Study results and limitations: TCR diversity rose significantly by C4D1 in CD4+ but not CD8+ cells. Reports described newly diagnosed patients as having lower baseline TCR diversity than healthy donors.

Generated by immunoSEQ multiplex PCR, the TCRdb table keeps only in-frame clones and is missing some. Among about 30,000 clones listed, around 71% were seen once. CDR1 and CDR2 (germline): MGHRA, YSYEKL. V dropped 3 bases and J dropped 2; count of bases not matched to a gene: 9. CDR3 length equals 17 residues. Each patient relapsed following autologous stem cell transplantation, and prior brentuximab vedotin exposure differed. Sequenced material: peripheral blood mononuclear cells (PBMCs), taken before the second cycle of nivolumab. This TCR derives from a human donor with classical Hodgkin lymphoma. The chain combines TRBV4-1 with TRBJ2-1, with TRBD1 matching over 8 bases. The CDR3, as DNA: TGCGCCAGCAGCCACCCCCACAGGGGGGCAGCCTACAATGAGCAGTTCTTC. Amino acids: CASSHPHRGAAYNEQFF.